Below, 15 T cell receptor beta chains from the same sample are listed, as sequenced in a study. TCRdb processed the 5' RACE reads anew with MiXCR; each CDR3 protein has one entry. This table holds around 10,000 distinct CDR3 sequences, approximately 15% found once. Treg sorting used a CD4+CD25+CD127-/low gate. The material sequenced was Tregs sorted from blood. The receptors here all came from a female donor with breast cancer.

Ten or more counts support this clonotype. CDR3 in amino acids: CASSITPTGANVLTF. The DNA of the CDR3 is TGTGCCAGTAGTATAACACCCACTGGGGCCAACGTCCTGACTTTC. The chain uses TRBV19 and TRBJ2-6, with no clear D. Between the trimmed V and J ends, which lost 2 bases and 2 bases, there was a span of 7 bases. The CDR3 runs to 15 residues. CDR1 is LNHDA, CDR2 SQIVND, per germline (reference sequence).

The table lists this clonotype with many counts. The chain is built from TRBV29-1 and TRBJ2-2; 10 nucleotides match TRBD2. This CDR3 has 15 residues. The V segment lost 4 bases and the J segment 1 base; nucleotides outside the gene matches: 3. Looked up from germline, CDR1 is SQVTM and CDR2 is ANQGSEA. CDR3 sequence: CSVAGTSENTGELFF. In nucleotides, the CDR3 is TGCAGCGTTGCCGGGACTAGCGAGAACACCGGGGAGCTGTTTTTT.

This rearrangement joins TRBV9 to TRBJ2-7, with D perhaps matching TRBD2 (5 bases). Germline CDR1 and CDR2: SGDLS and YYNGEE. The CDR3 has 15 residues. V lost 0 bases and J 0 bases, leaving 10 bases between the germline ends. The CDR3 region is CASSVGSGLSYEQYF. The CDR3 DNA reads TGTGCCAGCAGCGTAGGGAGCGGACTCTCCTACGAGCAGTACTTC.

This clonotype has at least ten counts. CDR3 sequence (DNA): TGTGCCAGCAGTTTATTTTCCGAGGGGAATGAGCAGTTCTTC. Residues: CASSLFSEGNEQFF. V is TRBV28 and J is TRBJ2-1; perhaps D is TRBD1 or TRBD2 (5 bases each). The CDR3 extends over 14 amino acids. CDR1 is MDHEN and CDR2 is SYDVKM in the germline V gene. Trimming took 1 base from V and 7 from J, leaving 11 bases between them.

This clonotype was seen at least ten times. The V gene is TRBV25-1, the J gene TRBJ2-3, with 10 bases lining up with TRBD2. V lost 2 bases and J lost 4; bases outside the gene matches: 21. Germline loops: CDR1 MGHDK, CDR2 SYGVNS. This CDR3 region has 21 residues. The CDR3 nucleotides are TGTGCCAGCAGTGAAGGTGTACGGCTAGCGGGAGAACCTCTAGGCGCAGATACGCAGTATTTT. It translates to CASSEGVRLAGEPLGADTQYF.

This clonotype is medium-sized within its sample. V gene TRBV12-3 or TRBV12-4 combines with J gene TRBJ2-7; D unresolved. This CDR3 comprises 11 residues. The germline V and J ends were trimmed by 8 bases and 4 bases, with 9 bases remaining between them. CDR3 sequence reads: CASGERYEQYF. CDR3 DNA sequence: TGTGCCAGCGGCGAAAGGTACGAGCAGTACTTC.

This clonotype has at least ten counts. V is TRBV5-1 and J is TRBJ2-3; no clear D. V lost 3 bases and J lost 0, with 5 bases in between. Germline-derived CDR1 and CDR2 are SGHRS and YFSETQ. The CDR3 extends over 13 amino acids. DNA of the CDR3: TGCGCCAGCAGCTACCGTAGCACAGATACGCAGTATTTT. Translating it yields CASSYRSTDTQYF. The full variable domain, with the rest looked up from reference TRBV5-1 and TRBJ2-3, is KAGVTQTPRYLIKTRGQQVTLSCSPISGHRSVSWYQQTPGQGLQFLFEYFSETQRNKGNFPGRFSGRQFSNSRSEMNVSTLELGDSALYLCASSYRSTDTQYFGPGTRLTVL.

Regarding this clonotype: Sequence at one end of the junction differs from germline and may be a read error. The chain uses TRBV20-1 and TRBJ2-1; 9 bases are shared with TRBD2. This CDR3 contains 12 residues. Germline-derived CDR1 and CDR2 are DFQATT and SNEGSKA (reference sequence). The CDR3 nucleotides are TGCAGTGAATCAGGCGGGGGGGATGAGCAGTCCTTC. Protein sequence: CSESGGGDEQSF.

This clonotype was seen repeatedly, ten times or more. The V and J genes are TRBV5-1 and TRBJ1-1, with D tentatively TRBD1 (6 bases). The V end lost 4 bases, the J end lost 7 bases, and 11 bases lay between the germline ends. CDR3 length: 12 residues. Germline V gives CDR1 SGHRS, CDR2 YFSETQ. CDR3: CASSQQGIEAFF. The CDR3 nucleotides read TGCGCCAGCAGCCAACAGGGTATTGAAGCTTTCTTT.

Within the sample, this clonotype is medium-sized. The V call is TRBV7-2, the J call TRBJ2-1; D uncertain. This CDR3 region has 15 residues. Trimming removed 8 bases from V and 0 bases from J, with 14 bases in between. The germline gives CDR1 SGHTA, CDR2 FQGNSA. CDR3 sequence reads: CASSRPTSSYNEQFF. CDR3 bases: TGTGCCAGCTCACGTCCGACATCCTCCTACAATGAGCAGTTCTTC.

In this sample, this clonotype turned up a few times. This chain links TRBV28 with TRBJ2-5, with 8 bases aligning to TRBD1. V was clipped by 6 bases and J by 5 bases; unmatched bases: 8. CDR3 length: 14 amino acids. Germline V lookup: CDR1 MDHEN, CDR2 SYDVKM. The CDR3 nucleotides are TGTGCCAGCAGATTTGACAGGGGCACGGAGACCCAGTACTTC. Translated, it gives CASRFDRGTETQYF.

This clonotype has only a few counts. V gene TRBV5-4 combines with J gene TRBJ1-2; the D gene is possibly TRBD1 (5 bases). The CDR3 has 13 residues. V lost 0 bases, J lost 8 bases, and 11 bases lay in between. Germline CDR1 reads SGHNT; CDR2 reads YYREEE (reference sequence). CDR3 in DNA: TGTGCCAGCAGCTTGGCCGGGGGGAGGGGCTACACCTTC. Its protein is CASSLAGGRGYTF.

This clonotype occurred many times. The rearrangement uses TRBV27 and TRBJ1-5; D call uncertain. Germline loops: CDR1 MNHEY, CDR2 SMNVEV (reference sequence). The length of the CDR3 is 14 residues. Trimming cost V 3 bases and J 0 bases, with 6 bases left between them. The CDR3 DNA is TGTGCCAGCAGTTTGAGGTTTAGCAATCAGCCCCAGCATTTT. This sequence encodes CASSLRFSNQPQHF.

This clonotype was seen only a few times. The gene calls are TRBV5-1 and TRBJ2-3; D unclear. Per germline, CDR1 SGHRS and CDR2 YFSETQ. The CDR3 totals 13 residues. Trimming removed 5 bases from V and 1 base from J, with 8 bases in between. The CDR3 DNA reads as TGCGCCAGCAGTTGGGATCGCACAGATACGCAGTATTTT. It codes for CASSWDRTDTQYF. The full variable domain, with the rest looked up from reference TRBV5-1 and TRBJ2-3, is KAGVTQTPRYLIKTRGQQVTLSCSPISGHRSVSWYQQTPGQGLQFLFEYFSETQRNKGNFPGRFSGRQFSNSRSEMNVSTLELGDSALYLCASSWDRTDTQYFGPGTRLTVL.

Within the sample, this clonotype is medium-sized (0.01 to 0.1%). The chain is built from TRBV20-1 and TRBJ2-7, with D possibly being TRBD2 (6 bases). Trimming removed 1 base at V and 0 bases at J, with 10 bases between. Per germline, CDR1 DFQATT and CDR2 SNEGSKA (reference sequence). The CDR3 has 14 amino acids. This CDR3 reads CSARAGARSYEQYF. CDR3 nucleotides: TGCAGTGCTAGAGCGGGAGCGCGCTCCTACGAGCAGTACTTC.